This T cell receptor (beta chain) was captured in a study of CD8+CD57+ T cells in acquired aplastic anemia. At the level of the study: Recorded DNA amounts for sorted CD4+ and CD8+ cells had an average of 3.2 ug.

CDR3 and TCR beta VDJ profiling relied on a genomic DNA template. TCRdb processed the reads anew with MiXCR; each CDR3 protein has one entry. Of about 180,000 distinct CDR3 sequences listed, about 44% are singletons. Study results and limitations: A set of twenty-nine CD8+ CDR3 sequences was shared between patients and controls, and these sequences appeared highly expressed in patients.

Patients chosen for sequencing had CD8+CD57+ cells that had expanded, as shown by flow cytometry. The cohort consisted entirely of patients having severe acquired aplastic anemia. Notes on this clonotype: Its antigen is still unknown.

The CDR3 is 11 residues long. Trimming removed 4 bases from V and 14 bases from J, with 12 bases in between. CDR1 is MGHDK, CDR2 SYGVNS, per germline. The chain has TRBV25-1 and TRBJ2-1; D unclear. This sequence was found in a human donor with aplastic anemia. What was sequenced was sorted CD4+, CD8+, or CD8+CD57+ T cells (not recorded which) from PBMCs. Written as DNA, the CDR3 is TGTGCCAGCAGTGGGTATCGGGCGAAGTTCTTC. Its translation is CASSGYRAKFF.